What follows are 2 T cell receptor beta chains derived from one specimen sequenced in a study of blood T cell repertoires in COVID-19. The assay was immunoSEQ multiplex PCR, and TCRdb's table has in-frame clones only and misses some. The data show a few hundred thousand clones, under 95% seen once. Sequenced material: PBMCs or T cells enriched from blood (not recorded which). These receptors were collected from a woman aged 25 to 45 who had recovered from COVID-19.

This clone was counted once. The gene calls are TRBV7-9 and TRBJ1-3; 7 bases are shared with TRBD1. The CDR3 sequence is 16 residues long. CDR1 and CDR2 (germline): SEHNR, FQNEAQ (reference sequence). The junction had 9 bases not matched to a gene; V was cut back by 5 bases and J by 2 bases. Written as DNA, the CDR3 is TGTGCCAGCAGCCCTCCCCCCAGGGGGGCTGGAAACACCATATATTTT. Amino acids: CASSPPPRGAGNTIYF.

The CDR3 is CASSENWSNEKLFF. The CDR3 nucleotides read TGTGCCAGCAGTGAAAACTGGTCTAATGAAAAACTGTTTTTT. The chain combines TRBV6-1 with TRBJ1-4; no clear D. The CDR3 spans 14 residues. CDR1 is MNHNS and CDR2 is SASEGT in the germline V gene. V was cut by 2 bases and J by 3 bases, with 7 bases left in between.